These T cell receptor beta chains were read from a single sample in a study of T cell repertoires in cytomegalovirus infection. TCRdb passed the reads through MiXCR, listing each CDR3 protein once. The sample has about 52,000 distinct CDR3 sequences; 15% to 20% are singletons. Antigens for these TCRs are unknown. This material consisted of CD8+ T cells from cultured PBMCs, taken from culture after CMV antigen stimulation. Every receptor here comes from a human donor in good health (CMV status not recorded). Some clones in this sample may be carry-over from other donors' samples. Each CDR3 is given with its conserved first and last residue. Fields, in order: clone size, V gene, CDR3 protein. A row's size may be missing; if present it is once, few, many or a size class.

clone size: few; V gene: TRBV19; CDR3 protein: CASSMGLANEQFF
clone size: -; V gene: TRBV6-2/TRBV6-3; CDR3 protein: CATLFARGAFTDTQYF
clone size: -; V gene: TRBV10-3; CDR3 protein: CASKWGDNTEAFF
clone size: few; V gene: TRBV27; CDR3 protein: CASRSGGLYNEQFF
clone size: -; V gene: TRBV19; CDR3 protein: CASGDASNQPQHF
clone size: -; V gene: TRBV11-2; CDR3 protein: CASSLSGFSYEQYF
clone size: few; V gene: TRBV6-1; CDR3 protein: CASKGGSGANVLTF
clone size: many; V gene: TRBV7-2; CDR3 protein: CASSLGASGYTDTQYF
clone size: -; V gene: TRBV7-8; CDR3 protein: CASSGDGASGNTIYF
clone size: few; V gene: TRBV4-1; CDR3 protein: CASSQGPPGTGDTEAFF
clone size: many; V gene: TRBV19; CDR3 protein: CASILTGTTGNTIYF
clone size: few; V gene: TRBV5-6; CDR3 protein: CASSLGELGYTF
clone size: -; V gene: TRBV7-2; CDR3 protein: CASSRPSKRAETQYF
clone size: many; V gene: TRBV7-9; CDR3 protein: CASSMNVGGGLALEQYF
clone size: few; V gene: TRBV7-9; CDR3 protein: CASSLAGSGVRETQYF
clone size: -; V gene: TRBV6-2/TRBV6-3; CDR3 protein: CASGDRGVVSYEQYF
clone size: few; V gene: TRBV11-2; CDR3 protein: CASSAYRLAGNNEQFF
clone size: many; V gene: TRBV7-2; CDR3 protein: CASSLNLARAKNTGELFF
clone size: -; V gene: TRBV7-6; CDR3 protein: CASSPRDRGLPEKLFF
clone size: once; V gene: TRBV25-1; CDR3 protein: CASSEILTGELFF
clone size: -; V gene: TRBV12-3/TRBV12-4; CDR3 protein: CASSSDAYGYTF
clone size: -; V gene: TRBV27; CDR3 protein: CASSPTHPGDEQFF
clone size: -; V gene: TRBV6-2/TRBV6-3; CDR3 protein: CASGENSGANVLTF
clone size: few; V gene: TRBV10-3; CDR3 protein: CAISDTGVEAFF
clone size: -; V gene: TRBV7-2; CDR3 protein: CATISSYNSPLHF
clone size: -; V gene: TRBV7-2; CDR3 protein: CASSLWGGLAGAKGDNEQFF
clone size: few; V gene: TRBV7-9; CDR3 protein: CASSSRDLYNSPLHF
clone size: few; V gene: TRBV7-4; CDR3 protein: CASSREGARGTQYF
clone size: many; V gene: TRBV6-1; CDR3 protein: CASEDRGADTQYF
clone size: -; V gene: TRBV6-5; CDR3 protein: CASSYYIGGERSHSPLHF
clone size: -; V gene: TRBV7-3; CDR3 protein: CASSRTSGGPTDTQYF
clone size: -; V gene: TRBV6-5; CDR3 protein: CASRSKTGGFYGYTF
clone size: -; V gene: TRBV19; CDR3 protein: CASSDTRGKDEQYF
clone size: few; V gene: TRBV7-2; CDR3 protein: CASSLGLAASTDTQYF
clone size: few; V gene: TRBV6-6; CDR3 protein: CASWGQTVTSNYGYTF
clone size: few; V gene: TRBV11-2; CDR3 protein: CASSLIPRGSYEQYF
clone size: many; V gene: TRBV6-2/TRBV6-3; CDR3 protein: CASSYSEAADTQYF
clone size: -; V gene: TRBV4-3; CDR3 protein: CASSQDVSMSSYNEQFF
clone size: -; V gene: TRBV18; CDR3 protein: CASRPSEGLMEKLFF
clone size: -; V gene: TRBV18; CDR3 protein: CASSLQANTEAFF
clone size: few; V gene: TRBV12-3/TRBV12-4; CDR3 protein: CASSAGVTGELFF
clone size: few; V gene: TRBV4-3; CDR3 protein: CASSQGTGQPSYEQYF
clone size: -; V gene: TRBV11-2; CDR3 protein: CASTYPVGNTIYF
clone size: -; V gene: TRBV7-9; CDR3 protein: CASSFGLAGGGNEQFF
clone size: -; V gene: TRBV7-9; CDR3 protein: CASSYWTGTDTQYF
clone size: few; V gene: TRBV7-6; CDR3 protein: CASSSRTDNTGELFF
clone size: -; V gene: TRBV7-9; CDR3 protein: CASSPPGPSKNTEAFF
clone size: -; V gene: TRBV19; CDR3 protein: CASSIDLDGYNEQFF
clone size: -; V gene: TRBV6-2/TRBV6-3; CDR3 protein: CASSYSPRQAGNQPQHF
clone size: many; V gene: TRBV7-2; CDR3 protein: CASSLIHSYEQYF
clone size: once; V gene: TRBV4-3; CDR3 protein: CASSQNAGGSNQPQHF
clone size: -; V gene: TRBV7-8; CDR3 protein: CASSHGEGGSGNTIYF
clone size: few; V gene: TRBV7-9; CDR3 protein: CASSRLGQGVTSGNTIYF
clone size: -; V gene: TRBV7-9; CDR3 protein: CASSLGTTGLQETQYF
clone size: few; V gene: TRBV6-2/TRBV6-3; CDR3 protein: CASTPRTTSNSPLHF